The next 5 T cell receptor beta chains were all read from a single sample in a study of radiotherapy plus CTLA-4 blockade in lung cancer (dated by TCRdb to between 2018 and 2020). Libraries came from the immunoSEQ multiplex PCR assay. In its TCRdb copy, this immuneACCESS table keeps in-frame sequences only and misses some clones. Where compared with another copy, unresolved V genes explain less than half of these, and the others have no known cause. This sample holds 75,000 to 95,000 clones; about four fifths were observed only once. The top ten hold about a quarter of the sample. This sample comprised peripheral blood, obtained from a patient treated with radiotherapy plus ipilimumab. The receptors originated from a human donor with non-small cell lung cancer that progressed on radiotherapy plus ipilimumab.

The chain has TRBV14 and TRBJ1-2; D is perhaps TRBD1 (5 bases). CDR1 and CDR2 (germline): SGHDN, FVKESK. There are 17 residues in the CDR3. V dropped 2 bases and J dropped 5 bases, with 21 bases sitting between them. This CDR3 reads CASSQSSGGTFGYGYTF. The CDR3 DNA is TGTGCCAGCAGCCAATCATCCGGGGGGACTTTCGGTTATGGCTACACCTTC.

The chain employs TRBV7-2 and TRBJ2-1; D gene unclear. Trimming left V 1 base short and J 4 bases short, with 14 bases between. In germline, CDR1 is SGHTA, CDR2 FQGNSA. The CDR3 sequence is 16 residues long. The CDR3 bases are TGTGCCAGCAGCTTAGTGGGCAGGAACGTGTACAATGAGCAGTTCTTC. This encodes CASSLVGRNVYNEQFF. Drawing the rest from reference TRBV7-2 and TRBJ2-1, the complete variable domain is GAGVSQSPSNKVTEKGKDVELRCDPISGHTALYWYRQSLGQGLEFLIYFQGNSAPDKSGLPSDRFSAERTGGSVSTLTIQRTQQEDSAVYLCASSLVGRNVYNEQFFGPGTRLTVL.

This clone has only a few counts. The CDR3 region has the DNA TGTGCCAGCAGCCAAGATTTGTCAGGCTACAATGAGCAGTTCTTC. Protein: CASSQDLSGYNEQFF. The chain carries TRBV4-2 and TRBJ2-1; D gene unclear. Trimming took off 0 bases at V and 3 bases at J, with 9 bases between the two ends. The CDR3 length is 15 residues. CDR1 is LGHNA and CDR2 is YNFKEQ in the germline V gene.

As concerns this clone: The germline gene is not matched at one end of the junction; a read error may be the cause. The V call is TRBV7-9, the J call TRBJ2-3; D is uncertain. This CDR3 region has 15 residues. Germline V gene sequence: CDR1 SEHNR, CDR2 FQNEAQ (reference sequence). Here the CDR3 reads CASSLEGKNTVTQYF. For the CDR3, the DNA is TGTGCCAGCAGCTTGGAAGGAAAGAATACAGTTACGCAGTATTTT.

The chain is built from TRBV6-5 and TRBJ1-1, with D uncertain. CDR3 length: 14 residues. The germline V gene encodes CDR1 MNHEY and CDR2 SVGAGI. Trimming left V 0 bases short and J 1 base short, with 6 bases between. CDR3 amino acids: CASSYSPRNTEAFF. Written as DNA, the CDR3 is TGTGCCAGCAGTTACTCGCCGAGGAACACTGAAGCTTTCTTT.